The clone carrying this T cell receptor beta chain is labeled as medium-sized. Its target is not known. The entry originates in a study of spatial heterogeneity in lung cancer. Study-wide context: Detected sequences consistently included more beta-chain ones than alpha-chain ones.

One entry per CDR3 protein results from TCRdb running MiXCR on the 5' RACE reads. The repertoire holds 6,100 or so distinct CDR3 sequences, with about 6.7% as singletons. V lost 0 bases to trimming and J lost 7 bases, with 11 bases between them. Germline-derived CDR1 and CDR2 are KGHSH and LQKENI. The CDR3 loop spans 14 amino acids. The time point was: sample taken at primary tumor resection. The donors were 55 to 80 patients with non-small cell lung cancer that was early-stage and untreated. Without sorting, whole RNA was sequenced from tumor, nontumor lung or frozen PBMC. Overall study findings and caveats: One measure, the expanded intratumoral alpha and beta TCR count, tracked tumor mutation counts. In tumor T cells, estimated coverage reached about 7.3% for alpha chains and about 13% for beta chains.

The chain carries TRBV18 and TRBJ2-3; D may be TRBD2 (6 bases). This sequence was found in a male donor with early-stage non-small cell lung cancer. The specimen was lung tumor tissue, collected at surgery. CDR3: CASSPPGGDYTQYF. CDR3 DNA sequence: TGTGCCAGCTCACCACCCGGGGGAGATTATACGCAGTATTTT.